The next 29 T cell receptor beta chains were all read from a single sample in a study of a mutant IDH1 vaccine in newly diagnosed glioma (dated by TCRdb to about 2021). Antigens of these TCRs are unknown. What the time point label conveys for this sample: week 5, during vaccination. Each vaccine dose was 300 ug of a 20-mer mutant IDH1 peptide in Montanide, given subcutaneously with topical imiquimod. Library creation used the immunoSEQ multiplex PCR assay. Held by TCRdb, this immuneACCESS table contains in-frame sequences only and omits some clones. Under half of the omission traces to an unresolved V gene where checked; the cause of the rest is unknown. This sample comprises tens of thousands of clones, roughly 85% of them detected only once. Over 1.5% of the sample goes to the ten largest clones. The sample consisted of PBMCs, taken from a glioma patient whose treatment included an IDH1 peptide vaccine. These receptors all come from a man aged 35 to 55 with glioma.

CDR3 nucleotides: TGTGCCAGCAGCCAAGATGGGGGCTATACGCAGTATTTT. Its translation: CASSQDGGYTQYF. This rearrangement joins TRBV4-2 to TRBJ2-3, with D tentatively TRBD1 (6 bases). The CDR3 totals 13 residues. Per germline, CDR1 LGHNA and CDR2 YNFKEQ. V was clipped by 0 bases and J by 7 bases, with 8 bases between them.

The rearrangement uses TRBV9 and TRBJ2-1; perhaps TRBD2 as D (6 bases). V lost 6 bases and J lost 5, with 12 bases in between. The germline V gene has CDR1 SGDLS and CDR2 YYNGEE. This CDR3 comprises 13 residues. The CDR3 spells CASNPAGNNEQFF. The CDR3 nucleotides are TGTGCCAGCAACCCAGCGGGTAACAATGAGCAGTTCTTC.

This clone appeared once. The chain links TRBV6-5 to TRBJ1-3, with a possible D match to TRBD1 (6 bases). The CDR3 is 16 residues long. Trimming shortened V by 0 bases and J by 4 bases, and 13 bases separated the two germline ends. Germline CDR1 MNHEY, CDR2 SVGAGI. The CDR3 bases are TGTGCCAGCAGTTACTCAGGAACAGGGTTCGGAAACACCATATATTTT. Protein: CASSYSGTGFGNTIYF.

CDR3 in DNA: TGTGCCAGCAGCGTAGGTTTGCGGCAGGGGAGGACGGAGACCCAGTACTTC. This encodes CASSVGLRQGRTETQYF. J is TRBJ2-5 and V is TRBV9; TRBD1 or TRBD2 may be the D gene (6 bases each). The CDR3 covers 17 residues. Germline values: CDR1 SGDLS, CDR2 YYNGEE. V was pared by 0 bases and J by 5 bases, with 20 bases between.

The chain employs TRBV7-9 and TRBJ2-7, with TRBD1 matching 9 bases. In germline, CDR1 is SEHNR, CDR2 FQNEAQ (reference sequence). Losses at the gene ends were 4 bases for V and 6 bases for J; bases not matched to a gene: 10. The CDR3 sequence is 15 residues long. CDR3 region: CASSSHRDRVLEQYF. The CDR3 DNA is TGTGCCAGCAGCTCTCACCGGGACAGGGTACTCGAGCAGTACTTC.

CDR3 in amino acids: CAGKRDSDTQYF. Here the CDR3 DNA reads TGTGCCGGAAAGCGGGATTCGGATACGCAGTATTTT. The V call is TRBV2, the J call TRBJ2-3; 7 nucleotides align to TRBD2. This CDR3 comprises 12 residues. The germline V gene encodes CDR1 SNHLY and CDR2 FYNNEI. V was clipped by 11 bases and J by 6 bases; unmatched bases: 8. Full variable domain (outside the CDR3, taken from reference TRBV2 and TRBJ2-3): EPEVTQTPSHQVTQMGQEVILRCVPISNHLYFYWYRQILGQKVEFLVSFYNNEISEKSEIFDDQFSVERPDGSNFTLKIRSTKLEDSAMYFCAGKRDSDTQYFGPGTRLTVL.

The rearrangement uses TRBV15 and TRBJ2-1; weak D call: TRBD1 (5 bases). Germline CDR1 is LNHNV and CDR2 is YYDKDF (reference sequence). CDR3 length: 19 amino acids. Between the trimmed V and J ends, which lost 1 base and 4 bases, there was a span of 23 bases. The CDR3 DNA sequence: TGTGCCACCAGCAGAGCCCCAGGGCTAACGACCGCGCGGTACAATGAGCAGTTCTTC. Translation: CATSRAPGLTTARYNEQFF.

The CDR3 spells CASSQRLAGAQETQYF. In DNA form, the CDR3 reads TGTGCCAGCAGTCAAAGACTAGCGGGAGCCCAAGAGACCCAGTACTTC. V and J are TRBV6-6 and TRBJ2-5; 12 nucleotides agree with TRBD2. This CDR3 comprises 16 residues. Trimming at V came to 5 bases and at J to 1 base, leaving 5 bases not matched to a gene. Germline V gives CDR1 MNHNY, CDR2 SVGAGI (reference sequence).

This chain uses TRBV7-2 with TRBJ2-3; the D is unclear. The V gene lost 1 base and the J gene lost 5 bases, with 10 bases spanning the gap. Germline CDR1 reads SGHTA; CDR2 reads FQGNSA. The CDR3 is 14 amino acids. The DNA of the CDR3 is TGTGCCAGCAGCTTAGGAGTCCCGGGAGATACGCAGTATTTT. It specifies CASSLGVPGDTQYF.

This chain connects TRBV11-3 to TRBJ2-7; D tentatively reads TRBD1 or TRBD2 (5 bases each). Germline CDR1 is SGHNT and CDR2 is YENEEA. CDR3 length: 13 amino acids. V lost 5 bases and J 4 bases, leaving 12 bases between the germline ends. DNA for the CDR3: TGTGCCAGCAGCGCCCTGGGGGAGTACGAGCAGTACTTC. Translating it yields CASSALGEYEQYF.

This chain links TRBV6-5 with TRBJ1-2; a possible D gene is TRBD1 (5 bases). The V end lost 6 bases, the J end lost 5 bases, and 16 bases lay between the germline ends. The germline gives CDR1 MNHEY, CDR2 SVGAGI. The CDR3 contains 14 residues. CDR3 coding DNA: TGTGCCAGCAGATTAATGACAGCCTCTTATGGCTACACCTTC. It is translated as CASRLMTASYGYTF.

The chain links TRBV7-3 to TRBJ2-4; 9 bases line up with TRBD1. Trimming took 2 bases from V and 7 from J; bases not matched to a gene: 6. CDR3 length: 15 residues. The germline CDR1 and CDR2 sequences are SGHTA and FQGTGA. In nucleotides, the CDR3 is TGTGCCAGCAGCTTATTGGGCGGACAGGGGAACATTCAGTACTTC. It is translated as CASSLLGGQGNIQYF. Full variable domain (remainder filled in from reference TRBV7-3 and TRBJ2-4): GAGVSQTPSNKVTEKGKYVELRCDPISGHTALYWYRQSLGQGPEFLIYFQGTGAADDSGLPNDRFFAVRPEGSVSTLKIQRTERGDSAVYLCASSLLGGQGNIQYFGAGTRLSVL.

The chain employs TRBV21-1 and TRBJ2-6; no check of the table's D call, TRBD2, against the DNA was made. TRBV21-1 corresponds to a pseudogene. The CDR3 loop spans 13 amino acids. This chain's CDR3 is CARREVGANVLTF. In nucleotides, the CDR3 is TGTGCCAGGAGGGAAGTTGGGGCCAACGTCCTGACTTTC.

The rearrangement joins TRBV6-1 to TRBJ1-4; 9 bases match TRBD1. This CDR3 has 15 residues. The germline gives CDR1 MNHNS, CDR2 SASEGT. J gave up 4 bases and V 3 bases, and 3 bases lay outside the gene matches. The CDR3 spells CASSEWDRDNEKLFF. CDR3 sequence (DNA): TGTGCCAGCAGTGAGTGGGACAGGGATAATGAAAAACTGTTTTTT.

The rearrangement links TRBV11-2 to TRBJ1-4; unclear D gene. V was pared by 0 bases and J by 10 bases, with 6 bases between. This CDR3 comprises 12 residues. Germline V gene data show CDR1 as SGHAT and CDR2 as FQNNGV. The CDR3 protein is CASSLEVGKLFF. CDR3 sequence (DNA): TGTGCCAGCAGCTTAGAGGTCGGAAAACTGTTTTTT.

The CDR3 loop reads CASRVNAGETQYF. DNA of the CDR3: TGCGCCAGCAGGGTCAACGCGGGAGAGACCCAGTACTTC. The chain has TRBV5-1 and TRBJ2-5, with D perhaps matching TRBD2 (5 bases). Between the trimmed V and J ends, which lost 5 bases and 4 bases, there was a span of 12 bases. Germline-derived CDR1 and CDR2 are SGHRS and YFSETQ. The CDR3 runs 13 residues. Combining the CDR3 with reference TRBV5-1 and TRBJ2-5 gives the whole variable domain KAGVTQTPRYLIKTRGQQVTLSCSPISGHRSVSWYQQTPGQGLQFLFEYFSETQRNKGNFPGRFSGRQFSNSRSEMNVSTLELGDSALYLCASRVNAGETQYFGPGTRLLVL.

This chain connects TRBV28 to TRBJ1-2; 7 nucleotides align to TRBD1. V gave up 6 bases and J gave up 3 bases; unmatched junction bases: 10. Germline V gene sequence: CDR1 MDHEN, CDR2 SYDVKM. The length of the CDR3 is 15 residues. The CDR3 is CASSLGQPSYYGYTF. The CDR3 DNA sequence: TGTGCCAGCAGCCTGGGACAGCCCTCTTACTATGGCTACACCTTC.

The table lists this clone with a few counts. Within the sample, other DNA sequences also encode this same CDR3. CDR3 in DNA: TGTGCCAGCAGCTTCTATGGGGCCAACGTCCTGACTTTC. Protein sequence: CASSFYGANVLTF. V gene TRBV7-2 combines with J gene TRBJ2-6; no reliable D call. The V gene lost 3 bases and the J gene lost 3 bases, with 3 bases spanning the gap. The CDR3 runs 13 residues. Germline loops: CDR1 SGHTA, CDR2 FQGNSA.

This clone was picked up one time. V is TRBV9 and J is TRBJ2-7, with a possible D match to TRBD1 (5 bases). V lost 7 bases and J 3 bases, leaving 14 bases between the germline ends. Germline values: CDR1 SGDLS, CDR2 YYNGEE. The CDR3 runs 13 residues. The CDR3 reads CASSTWGDYEQYF. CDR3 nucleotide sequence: TGTGCCAGCTCTACGTGGGGCGACTACGAGCAGTACTTC. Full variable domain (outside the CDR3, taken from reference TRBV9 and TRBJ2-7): DSGVTQTPKHLITATGQRVTLRCSPRSGDLSVYWYQQSLDQGLQFLIQYYNGEERAKGNILERFSAQQFPDLHSELNLSSLELGDSALYFCASSTWGDYEQYFGPGTRLTVT.

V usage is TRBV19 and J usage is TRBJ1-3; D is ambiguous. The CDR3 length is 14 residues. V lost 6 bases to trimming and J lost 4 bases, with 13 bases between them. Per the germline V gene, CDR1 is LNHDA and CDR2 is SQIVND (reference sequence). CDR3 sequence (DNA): TGTGCCAGTAGCCCACAGAGTGCGGGAAACACCATATATTTT. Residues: CASSPQSAGNTIYF.

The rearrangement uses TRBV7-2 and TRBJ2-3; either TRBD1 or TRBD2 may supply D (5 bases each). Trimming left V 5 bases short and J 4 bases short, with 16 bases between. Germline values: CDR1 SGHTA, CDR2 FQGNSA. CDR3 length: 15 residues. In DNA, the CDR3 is TGTGCCAGCAGCCTCTTCGGGGCTCGGGCAGATACGCAGTATTTT. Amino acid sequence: CASSLFGARADTQYF.

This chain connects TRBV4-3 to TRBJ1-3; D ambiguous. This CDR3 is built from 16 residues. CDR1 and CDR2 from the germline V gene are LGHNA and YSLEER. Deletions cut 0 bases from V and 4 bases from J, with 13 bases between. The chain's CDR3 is CASSQEGYVAGNTIYF. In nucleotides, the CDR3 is TGCGCCAGCAGCCAAGAAGGGTACGTTGCCGGAAACACCATATATTTT.

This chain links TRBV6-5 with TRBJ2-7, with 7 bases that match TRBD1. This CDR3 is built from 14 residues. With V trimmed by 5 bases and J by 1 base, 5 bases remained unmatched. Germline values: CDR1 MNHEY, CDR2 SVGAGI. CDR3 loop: CASSVLGQSYEQYF. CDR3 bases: TGTGCCAGCAGTGTCCTGGGACAGTCCTACGAGCAGTACTTC.

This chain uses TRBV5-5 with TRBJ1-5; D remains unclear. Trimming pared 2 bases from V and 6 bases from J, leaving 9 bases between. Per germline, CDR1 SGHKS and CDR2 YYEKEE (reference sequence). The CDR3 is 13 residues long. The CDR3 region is CASSFSGAQPQHF. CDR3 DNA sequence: TGTGCCAGCAGCTTCTCGGGAGCTCAGCCCCAGCATTTT.

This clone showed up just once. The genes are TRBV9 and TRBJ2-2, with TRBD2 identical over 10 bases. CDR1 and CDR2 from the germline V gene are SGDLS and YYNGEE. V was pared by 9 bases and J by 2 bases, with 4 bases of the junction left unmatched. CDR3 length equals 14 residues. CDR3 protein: CATSSGRNTGELFF. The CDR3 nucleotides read TGTGCCACATCTAGCGGGAGAAACACCGGGGAGCTGTTTTTT.

The DNA of the CDR3 is TGTGCCAGCAGTTTAGGACAGTCCCCTCTCTATGGCTACACCTTC. This encodes CASSLGQSPLYGYTF. V is TRBV27 and J is TRBJ1-2, with D possibly matching TRBD1 (6 bases). CDR1 is MNHEY and CDR2 is SMNVEV in the germline V gene (reference sequence). V gave up 2 bases and J gave up 4 bases, with 14 bases separating them. This CDR3 comprises 15 residues.

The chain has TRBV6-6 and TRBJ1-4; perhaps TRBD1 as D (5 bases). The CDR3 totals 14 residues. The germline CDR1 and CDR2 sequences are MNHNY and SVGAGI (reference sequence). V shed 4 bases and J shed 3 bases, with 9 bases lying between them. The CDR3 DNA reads TGTGCCAGCAGTTCCAGGGTGGCTAATGAAAAACTGTTTTTT. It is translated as CASSSRVANEKLFF.

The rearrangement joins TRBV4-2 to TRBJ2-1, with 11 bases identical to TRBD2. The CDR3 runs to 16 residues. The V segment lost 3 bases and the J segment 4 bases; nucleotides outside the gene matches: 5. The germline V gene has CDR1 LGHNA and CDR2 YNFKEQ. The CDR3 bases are TGTGCCAGCAGCCATCCGCTAGCGGGAGGTTACAATGAGCAGTTCTTC. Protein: CASSHPLAGGYNEQFF.

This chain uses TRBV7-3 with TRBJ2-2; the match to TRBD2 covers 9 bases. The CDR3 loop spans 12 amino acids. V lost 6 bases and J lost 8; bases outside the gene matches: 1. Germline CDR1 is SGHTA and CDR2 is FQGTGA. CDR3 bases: TGTGCCAGCAGGCGGGAGGGGGGGGAGCTGTTTTTT. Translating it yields CASRREGGELFF. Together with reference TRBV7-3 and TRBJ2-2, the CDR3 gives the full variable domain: GAGVSQTPSNKVTEKGKYVELRCDPISGHTALYWYRQSLGQGPEFLIYFQGTGAADDSGLPNDRFFAVRPEGSVSTLKIQRTERGDSAVYLCASRREGGELFFGEGSRLTVL.